This entry describes one TCR beta chain. This receptor's antigen is unknown. Base qualities are missing; no much larger clone stands one base away. In the prospective study, participants were about 18 to 100 years old, resided in under 30 geographic areas of the United States, and were enrolled through a virtual design. In the prospective study, cohorts were assigned on the basis of participant-reported clinical history obtained from a screening survey and a study questionnaire. For ImmuneRACE Cohort 3, a participant was defined as recovered based on two consecutive negative NP/OP PCR tests, clearance by a healthcare professional, or resolution of symptoms. In the prospective study, whole blood, serum and a nasopharyngeal or oropharyngeal swab were collected from each participant by mobile phlebotomists. Over a roughly two-month period, participants in the prospective study had the option of providing additional blood draws and questionnaires. Prospective study blood samples were shipped either frozen or at room temperature before DNA extraction.

The immunoSEQ Assay, a bias-controlled multiplex PCR, was used to amplify TCRbeta CDR3 regions from genomic DNA. The authors processed their data as follows. The number of nucleated cells in each sample was estimated from the amplification of reference gene primers within the assay. Sequence reads were collapsed and filtered to measure the absolute abundance of every unique TCRbeta CDR3 rearrangement. For each sample, productive Simpson clonality was calculated as the square root of Simpson's diversity index across productive rearrangements. Not all clones reach the TCRdb copy of this immuneACCESS table, which keeps in-frame sequences only. Checked studies attribute under half of the gap to unresolved V genes and leave the rest unexplained. V and J calls and clone size follow that table, whereas D and trimming were derived from the DNA. The sample contains approximately 260,000 clones, 89% of them found a single time. About 2% of the sample is taken by the ten largest.

This specimen belongs to a study of blood T cell repertoires in COVID-19 (dated by TCRdb to about 2020). Describing the broader study: Collaborator samples came from the United States, Italy and Spain and covered acute and convalescent phases of COVID-19. The repertoires were made available in a free public database intended to serve as a resource for research on the immune response to SARS-CoV-2. The prospective study material was composed of cDNA or gDNA derived from T cells, B-cell-depleted T cells, or PBMCs. Deeply sampled blood TCRbeta repertoires from subjects exposed to, actively infected with, or recovered from COVID-19 were included in the dataset. Nearly every sample came with metadata listing a de-identified subject ID, COVID-19 status, age in years and sex. The samples were drawn from two sources: the first 160 participants of the ongoing ImmuneRACE study, and over 1,000 subjects contributed by 6 global collaborators. Where available, HLA class I and class II types were taken from metadata supplied by the sample provider and were not determined by assay-based typing. Study-wide findings and limitations: The amount of clinical and demographic metadata varied by source and participant and was provided uncurated.

V ends up 1 base short and J 0 bases short, with an unmatched junction base count of 3. The CDR3 covers 16 residues, taking in both the cysteine and the phenylalanine. Just the 48-base CDR3 DNA is kept, in frame starting at base 1. The sequenced sample consisted of PBMCs or T cells enriched from blood (not recorded which). The V and J genes are TRBV23-1 and TRBJ2-1; TRBD1 agrees with 7 junctional bases. TRBV23-1 is assigned to the ORF class and has an uncertain function. This sequence originates from a woman in her fifties or sixties who had recovered from COVID-19. CDR3 sequence: CASSQWTGSSYNEQFF. The nucleotide sequence is TGCGCCAGCAGTCAATGGACAGGAAGCTCCTACAATGAGCAGTTCTTC.